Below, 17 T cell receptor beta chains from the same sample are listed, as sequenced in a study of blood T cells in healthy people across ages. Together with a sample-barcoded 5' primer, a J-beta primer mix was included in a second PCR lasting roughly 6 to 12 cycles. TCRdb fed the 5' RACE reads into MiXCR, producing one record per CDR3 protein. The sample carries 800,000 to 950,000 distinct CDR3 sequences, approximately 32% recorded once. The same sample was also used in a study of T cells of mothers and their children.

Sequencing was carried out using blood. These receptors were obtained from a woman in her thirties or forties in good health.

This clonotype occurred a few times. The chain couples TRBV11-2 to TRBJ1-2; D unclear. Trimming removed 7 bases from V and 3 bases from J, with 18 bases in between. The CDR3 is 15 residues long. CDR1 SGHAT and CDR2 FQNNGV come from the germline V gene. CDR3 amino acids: CASTPGRVADYGYTF. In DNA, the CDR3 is TGTGCCAGCACCCCGGGGAGAGTAGCTGACTATGGCTACACCTTC.

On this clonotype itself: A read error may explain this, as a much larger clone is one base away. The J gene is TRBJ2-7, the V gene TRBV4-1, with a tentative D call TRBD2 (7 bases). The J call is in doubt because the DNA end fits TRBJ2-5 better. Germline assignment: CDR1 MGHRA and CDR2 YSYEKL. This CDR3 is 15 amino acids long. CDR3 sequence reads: CASSQRGLSLETQYF. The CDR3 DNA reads TGCGCCAGCAGCCAGCGGGGGCTGAGTCTAGAGACCCAGTACTTC.

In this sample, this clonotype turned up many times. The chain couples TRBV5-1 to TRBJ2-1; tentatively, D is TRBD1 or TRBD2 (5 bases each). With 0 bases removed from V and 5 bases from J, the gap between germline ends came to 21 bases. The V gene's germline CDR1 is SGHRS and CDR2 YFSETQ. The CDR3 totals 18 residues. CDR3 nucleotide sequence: TGCGCCAGCAGCTTGGACCCTGCCGGGGAACTGGGGGACAATGAGCAGTTCTTC. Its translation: CASSLDPAGELGDNEQFF.

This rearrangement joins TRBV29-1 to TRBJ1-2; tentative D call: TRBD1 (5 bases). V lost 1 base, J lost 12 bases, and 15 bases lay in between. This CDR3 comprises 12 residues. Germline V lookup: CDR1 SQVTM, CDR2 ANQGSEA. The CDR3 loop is CSVEAGMGPDTF. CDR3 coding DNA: TGCAGCGTTGAAGCAGGGATGGGCCCAGACACCTTC.

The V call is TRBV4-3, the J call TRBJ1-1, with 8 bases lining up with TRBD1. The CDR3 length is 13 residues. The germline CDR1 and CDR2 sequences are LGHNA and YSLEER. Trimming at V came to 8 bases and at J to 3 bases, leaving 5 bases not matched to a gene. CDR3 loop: CASGVDRDTEAFF. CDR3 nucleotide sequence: TGCGCCAGCGGGGTGGACAGGGACACTGAAGCTTTCTTT.

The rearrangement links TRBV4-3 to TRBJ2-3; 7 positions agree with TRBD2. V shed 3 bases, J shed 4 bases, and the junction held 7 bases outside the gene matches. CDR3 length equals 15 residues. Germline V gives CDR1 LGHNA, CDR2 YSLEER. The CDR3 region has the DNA TGCGCCAGCAGCCATCTTGGGGGGGGATCAGATACGCAGTATTTT. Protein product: CASSHLGGGSDTQYF.

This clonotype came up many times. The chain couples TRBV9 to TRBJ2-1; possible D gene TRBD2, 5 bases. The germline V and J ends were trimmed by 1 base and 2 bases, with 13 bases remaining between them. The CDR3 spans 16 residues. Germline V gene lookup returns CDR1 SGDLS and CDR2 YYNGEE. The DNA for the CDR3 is TGTGCCAGCAGCGTATCGGGGTCCCTGACCTACAATGAGCAGTTCTTC. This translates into CASSVSGSLTYNEQFF.

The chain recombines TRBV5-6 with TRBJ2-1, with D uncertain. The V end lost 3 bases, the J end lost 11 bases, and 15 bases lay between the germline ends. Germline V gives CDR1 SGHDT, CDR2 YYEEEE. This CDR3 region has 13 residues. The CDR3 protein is CASSSNPLGKQFF. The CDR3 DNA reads TGTGCCAGCAGCTCCAACCCGCTGGGCAAGCAGTTCTTC. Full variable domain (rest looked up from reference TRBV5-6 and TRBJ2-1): DAGVTQSPTHLIKTRGQQVTLRCSPKSGHDTVSWYQQALGQGPQFIFQYYEEEERQRGNFPDRFSGHQFPNYSSELNVNALLLGDSALYLCASSSNPLGKQFFGPGTRLTVL.

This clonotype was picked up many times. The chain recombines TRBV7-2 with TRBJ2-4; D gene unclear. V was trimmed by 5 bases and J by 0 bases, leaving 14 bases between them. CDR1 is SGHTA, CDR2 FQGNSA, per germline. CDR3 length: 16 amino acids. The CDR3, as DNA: TGTGCCAGCAGCCGCACGACGTTACTAGCCAAAAACATTCAGTACTTC. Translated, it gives CASSRTTLLAKNIQYF.

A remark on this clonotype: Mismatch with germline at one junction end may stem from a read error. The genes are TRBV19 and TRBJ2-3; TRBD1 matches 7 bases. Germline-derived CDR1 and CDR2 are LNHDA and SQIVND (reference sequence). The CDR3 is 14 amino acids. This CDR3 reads CVSSMTGSADTQYF. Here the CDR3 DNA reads TGTGTCAGTAGTATGACAGGGAGCGCAGATACGCAGTATTTT. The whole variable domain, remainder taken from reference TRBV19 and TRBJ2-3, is DGGITQSPKYLFRKEGQNVTLSCEQNLNHDAMYWYRQDPGQGLRLIYYSQIVNDFQKGDIAEGYSVSREKKESFPLTVTSAQKNPTAFYLCVSSMTGSADTQYFGPGTRLTVL.

Here the CDR3 DNA reads TGCGCCAGCAGCCCAAACGCTGGCGGCCTAGCCGGAGATACGCAGTATTTT. Protein sequence: CASSPNAGGLAGDTQYF. This chain links TRBV5-1 with TRBJ2-3; tentatively, D is TRBD2 (5 bases). This CDR3 region has 17 residues. Trimming stripped 4 bases from V and 5 bases from J, with 23 bases between. The germline V gene has CDR1 SGHRS and CDR2 YFSETQ.

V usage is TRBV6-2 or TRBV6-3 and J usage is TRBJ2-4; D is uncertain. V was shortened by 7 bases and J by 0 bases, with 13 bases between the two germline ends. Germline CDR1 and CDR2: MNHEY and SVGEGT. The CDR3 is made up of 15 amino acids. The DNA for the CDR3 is TGTGCCAGCAAACCTTCACGTCTAGCCAAAAACATTCAGTACTTC. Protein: CASKPSRLAKNIQYF.

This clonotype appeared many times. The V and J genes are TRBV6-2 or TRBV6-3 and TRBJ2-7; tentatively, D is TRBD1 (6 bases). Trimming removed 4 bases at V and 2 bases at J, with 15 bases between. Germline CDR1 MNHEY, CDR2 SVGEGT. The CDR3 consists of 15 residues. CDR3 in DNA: TGTGCCAGCAGTTCCGGGTCGACAGGCCCCTACGAGCAGTACTTC. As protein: CASSSGSTGPYEQYF.

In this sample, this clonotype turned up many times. The CDR3 loop reads CSGSPNYEQYF. For the CDR3, the DNA is TGCAGTGGATCGCCGAACTACGAGCAGTACTTC. The chain joins TRBV20-1 to TRBJ2-7; the D is unclear. V was trimmed by 7 bases and J by 3 bases, leaving 10 bases between them. This CDR3 region has 11 residues. Germline CDR1 is DFQATT and CDR2 is SNEGSKA (reference sequence).

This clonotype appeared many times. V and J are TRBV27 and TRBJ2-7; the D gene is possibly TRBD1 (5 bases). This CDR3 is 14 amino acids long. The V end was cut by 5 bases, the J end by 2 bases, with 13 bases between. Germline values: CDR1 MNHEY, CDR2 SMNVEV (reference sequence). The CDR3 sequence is CASSGTGSPYEQYF. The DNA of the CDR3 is TGTGCCAGCAGTGGAACAGGCTCCCCCTACGAGCAGTACTTC.

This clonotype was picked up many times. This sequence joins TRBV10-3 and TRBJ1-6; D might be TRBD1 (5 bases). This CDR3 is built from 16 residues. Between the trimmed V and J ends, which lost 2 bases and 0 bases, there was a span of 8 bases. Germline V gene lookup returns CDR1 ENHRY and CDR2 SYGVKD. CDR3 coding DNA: TGTGCCATCAGTGAGACACAGGTCTCCTATAATTCACCCCTCCACTTT. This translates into CAISETQVSYNSPLHF.

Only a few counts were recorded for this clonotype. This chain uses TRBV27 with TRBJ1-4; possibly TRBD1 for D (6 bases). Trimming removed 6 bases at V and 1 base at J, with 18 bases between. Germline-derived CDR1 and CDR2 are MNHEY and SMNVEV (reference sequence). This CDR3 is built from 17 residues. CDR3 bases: TGTGCCAGCAGCTCGACGGGGGGGCGCCGAACTAATGAAAAACTGTTTTTT. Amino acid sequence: CASSSTGGRRTNEKLFF.